Listed here are 31 T cell receptor beta chains from one sample, sequenced in a study of graft-versus-host responses after intestinal transplantation. These receptors lack a known antigen. Libraries were prepared by immunoSEQ multiplex PCR; TCRdb keeps only in-frame clonotypes and omits some of them. The sample records tens of thousands of clones, approximately 93% being singletons. The sequences come from unstimulated CD8+ T cells sorted from spleen or lymph node cells, collected before transplant. The receptors originated from a human donor who was the organ donor for an intestinal transplant.

Only one count was recorded for this clone. The V gene is TRBV4-3, the J gene TRBJ2-2, with D unresolved. V was cut by 1 base and J by 7 bases, with 10 bases left in between. The CDR3 sequence is 14 residues long. Germline V lookup: CDR1 LGHNA, CDR2 YSLEER. The CDR3: CASSQGDGVGELFF. The CDR3 DNA is TGCGCCAGCAGCCAAGGAGATGGGGTCGGGGAGCTGTTTTTT.

This chain joins TRBV30 and TRBJ2-4; 8 positions match TRBD2. Per germline, CDR1 GTSNPN and CDR2 SVGIG (reference sequence). The CDR3 loop spans 13 amino acids. V trimming: 6 bases; J trimming: 6 bases; junction bases outside the gene matches: 7. The CDR3 region is CACKKREPNIQYF. CDR3 nucleotides: TGTGCCTGCAAGAAGCGGGAGCCAAACATTCAGTACTTC.

The chain is built from TRBV7-2 and TRBJ2-1, with 7 bases aligning to TRBD2. The V segment lost 1 base and the J segment 3 bases; nucleotides outside the gene matches: 6. This CDR3 is 16 amino acids long. Germline assignment: CDR1 SGHTA and CDR2 FQGNSA. CDR3 coding DNA: TGTGCCAGCAGCTTAGAAGGACTAGGAGTCTACAATGAGCAGTTCTTC. This translates into CASSLEGLGVYNEQFF.

This sequence joins TRBV9 and TRBJ2-1; D remains unclear. Trimming removed 1 base from V and 1 base from J, with 21 bases in between. Germline values: CDR1 SGDLS, CDR2 YYNGEE. CDR3 length equals 19 residues. The CDR3 spells CASSVTGDGRVHSYNEQFF. The CDR3 DNA sequence: TGTGCCAGCAGCGTAACCGGCGACGGACGGGTGCATTCCTACAATGAGCAGTTCTTC. Full variable domain (missing parts from reference TRBV9 and TRBJ2-1): DSGVTQTPKHLITATGQRVTLRCSPRSGDLSVYWYQQSLDQGLQFLIQYYNGEERAKGNILERFSAQQFPDLHSELNLSSLELGDSALYFCASSVTGDGRVHSYNEQFFGPGTRLTVL.

The chain joins TRBV15 to TRBJ1-2, with TRBD1 identical over 8 bases. Germline CDR1 is LNHNV and CDR2 is YYDKDF (reference sequence). The CDR3 has 16 residues. With 1 base clipped from V and 4 bases from J, the junction kept 8 bases outside the gene matches. Written as DNA, the CDR3 is TGTGCCACCAGCAGAGTCAGACCGGGACAGGTCTATGGCTACACCTTC. This encodes CATSRVRPGQVYGYTF.

The chain combines TRBV7-9 with TRBJ1-2; D is unresolved. The V gene's germline CDR1 is SEHNR and CDR2 FQNEAQ (reference sequence). With 7 bases removed from V and 6 bases from J, the gap between germline ends came to 15 bases. This CDR3 is built from 13 residues. CDR3 protein: CASKFRREDGYTF. Written as DNA, the CDR3 is TGTGCCAGCAAATTTCGTCGGGAGGATGGCTACACCTTC. Together with reference TRBV7-9 and TRBJ1-2, the CDR3 gives the full variable domain: DTGVSQNPRHKITKRGQNVTFRCDPISEHNRLYWYRQTLGQGPEFLTYFQNEAQLEKSRLLSDRFSAERPKGSFSTLEIQRTEQGDSAMYLCASKFRREDGYTFGSGTRLTVV.

V and J are TRBV29-1 and TRBJ1-1, with D unresolved. CDR3 length equals 14 residues. Between the trimmed V and J ends, which lost 6 bases and 3 bases, there was a span of 17 bases. CDR1 SQVTM and CDR2 ANQGSEA come from the germline V gene. For the CDR3, the DNA is TGCAGCGTCGAGGGAGGTTTCGGGGACACTGAAGCTTTCTTT. The encoded protein is CSVEGGFGDTEAFF.

Only one count was recorded for this clone. J is TRBJ2-2 and V is TRBV10-3; D is possibly TRBD2 (7 bases). CDR3 length: 13 residues. V was clipped by 11 bases and J by 3 bases, with 13 bases between them. Germline CDR1 is ENHRY and CDR2 is SYGVKD. CDR3 residues: CAGRGGDTGELFF. In DNA form, the CDR3 reads TGTGCCGGCCGAGGGGGGGACACCGGGGAGCTGTTTTTT.

The CDR3 region is CASSDSRTSSDTQYF. The CDR3 region has the DNA TGTGCCAGCAGCGATTCCCGTACTAGTTCGGATACGCAGTATTTT. The chain uses TRBV9 and TRBJ2-3; a possible D gene is TRBD2 (5 bases). Trimming shortened V by 3 bases and J by 6 bases, and 17 bases separated the two germline ends. Germline-derived CDR1 and CDR2 are SGDLS and YYNGEE. This CDR3 region has 15 residues.

This sequence joins TRBV27 and TRBJ2-7; a weak D match, TRBD1 (6 bases). Trimming took off 3 bases at V and 2 bases at J, with 11 bases between the two ends. This CDR3 contains 14 residues. CDR1 is MNHEY and CDR2 is SMNVEV in the germline V gene (reference sequence). Written as DNA, the CDR3 is TGTGCCAGCAGTTTTAGGACAGCGACCTACGAGCAGTACTTC. This gives the protein CASSFRTATYEQYF.

V usage is TRBV29-1 and J usage is TRBJ2-1, with 11 bases fitting TRBD2. CDR1 and CDR2 (germline): SQVTM, ANQGSEA. The CDR3 is 15 residues long. Trimming took 5 bases from V and 10 from J; bases not matched to a gene: 13. DNA of the CDR3: TGCAGCGTTAGCCGAACTAGCGGGAGTTCAGGGGAGCAGTTCTTC. It is translated as CSVSRTSGSSGEQFF.

The genes are TRBV7-8 and TRBJ2-1; possibly TRBD1 for D (6 bases). V was pared by 7 bases and J by 0 bases, with 16 bases between. The germline V gene has CDR1 SGHVS and CDR2 FQNEAQ. CDR3 length equals 16 residues. In DNA, the CDR3 is TGTGCCAGCAACACGCCGAAAGGGGGCTCCTACAATGAGCAGTTCTTC. Amino acids: CASNTPKGGSYNEQFF.

For this clone: The same CDR3 also results from other DNA sequences found in this sample. The V and J genes are TRBV10-1 and TRBJ2-1; D tentatively fits TRBD1 or TRBD2 (6 bases each). Looked up from germline, CDR1 is WNHNN and CDR2 is SYGVQD (reference sequence). The CDR3 is 17 amino acids. V lost 5 bases, J lost 5 bases, and 22 bases lay in between. CDR3 nucleotide sequence: TGCGCCAGCAGTAACACTTCAAGCGGACAGCGGGACAATGAGCAGTTCTTC. It specifies CASSNTSSGQRDNEQFF.

CDR3 residues: CASSSGTSGESSYEQYF. For the CDR3, the DNA is TGCGCCAGCAGCTCCGGGACTAGCGGGGAGAGCTCCTACGAGCAGTACTTC. The chain carries TRBV5-1 and TRBJ2-7; 13 bases align to TRBD2. The germline V gene encodes CDR1 SGHRS and CDR2 YFSETQ. The CDR3 covers 17 residues. The junction had 6 bases not matched to a gene; V was cut back by 3 bases and J by 0 bases.

The V gene is TRBV5-4, the J gene TRBJ2-7; either TRBD1 or TRBD2 may fit D (5 bases each). The V and J ends lost 1 base and 0 bases respectively, with 8 bases between them. The CDR3 sequence is 14 residues long. Germline assignment: CDR1 SGHNT and CDR2 YYREEE (reference sequence). CDR3 amino acids: CASSLWGSSYEQYF. The CDR3 bases are TGTGCCAGCAGCTTGTGGGGGAGCTCCTACGAGCAGTACTTC.

As DNA, the CDR3 is TGTGCCAGCAGTTCCAGCCTACTAGCGGGAGGGTACAATGAGCAGTTCTTC. Translated, it gives CASSSSLLAGGYNEQFF. The gene calls are TRBV27 and TRBJ2-1; 13 bases line up with TRBD2. Germline-derived CDR1 and CDR2 are MNHEY and SMNVEV (reference sequence). Trimming took 4 bases from V and 4 from J; bases not matched to a gene: 7. The CDR3 covers 17 residues.

The chain has TRBV27 and TRBJ2-7; weak D call: TRBD2 (6 bases). Germline V gene data show CDR1 as MNHEY and CDR2 as SMNVEV (reference sequence). V lost 0 bases and J lost 4, with 10 bases in between. The CDR3 is made up of 14 amino acids. CDR3 in DNA: TGTGCCAGCAGTTTATCGTGGGGGGAGTACGAGCAGTACTTC. Translating it yields CASSLSWGEYEQYF.

V and J are TRBV4-1 and TRBJ2-5; 10 nucleotides agree with TRBD2. CDR1 and CDR2 from the germline V gene are MGHRA and YSYEKL. V lost 1 base and J lost 5; bases outside the gene matches: 7. The CDR3 sequence is 16 residues long. CDR3 sequence (DNA): TGCGCCAGCAGCCAAGGTCCTAGCGGGAGAAGGGAGACCCAGTACTTC. This codes for CASSQGPSGRRETQYF.

This chain connects TRBV9 to TRBJ1-2; maybe TRBD1 (6 bases). The CDR3 is 14 residues long. Per the germline V gene, CDR1 is SGDLS and CDR2 is YYNGEE. Trimming removed 4 bases from V and 4 bases from J, with 14 bases in between. The CDR3 spells CASSPEGVPYGYTF. CDR3 bases: TGTGCCAGCAGCCCAGAGGGGGTCCCCTATGGCTACACCTTC.

J is TRBJ2-1 and V is TRBV15; D call uncertain. CDR3 length equals 11 residues. V was clipped by 5 bases and J by 6 bases, with 5 bases between them. Germline CDR1 LNHNV, CDR2 YYDKDF (reference sequence). The chain's CDR3 is CATSQLNEQFF. In nucleotides, the CDR3 is TGTGCCACCAGCCAACTCAATGAGCAGTTCTTC.

The rearrangement uses TRBV29-1 and TRBJ1-2; 9 bases fit TRBD1. This CDR3 is built from 13 residues. Germline trimming cut 6 bases from V and 3 bases from J; bases unmatched to any gene: 5. Per germline, CDR1 SQVTM and CDR2 ANQGSEA. DNA for the CDR3: TGCAGCGTACTTCGGGACAGGGACTATGGCTACACCTTC. Amino acid sequence: CSVLRDRDYGYTF.

The chain uses TRBV6-9 and TRBJ2-7; 8 nucleotides align to TRBD2. CDR1 and CDR2 from the germline V gene are MNHGY and SVAAGI. The CDR3 length is 13 residues. V shed 3 bases, J shed 2 bases, and the junction held 0 bases outside the gene matches. The DNA of the CDR3 is TGTGCCAGCAGTTACGGGAGGGCCTACGAGCAGTACTTC. Its protein product is CASSYGRAYEQYF.

This clone was counted only a few times. The rearrangement joins TRBV6-5 to TRBJ1-2, with 8 bases lining up with TRBD1. Trimming took 6 bases from V and 6 from J; bases not matched to a gene: 12. Germline assignment: CDR1 MNHEY and CDR2 SVGAGI. CDR3 length: 15 amino acids. The CDR3 nucleotides read TGTGCCAGCAGCTCCCACCGACAGGGGAGCGATGGCTACACCTTC. Its protein is CASSSHRQGSDGYTF.

The chain recombines TRBV28 with TRBJ1-5; 7 bases agree with TRBD1. CDR3 length: 14 amino acids. V shed 0 bases and J 11 bases; nucleotides not matched to a gene: 7. Looked up from germline, CDR1 is MDHEN and CDR2 is SYDVKM. CDR3: CASSLCTGEESQHF. Written as DNA, the CDR3 is TGTGCCAGCAGTTTATGCACAGGGGAGGAGTCCCAGCATTTT.

The J gene is TRBJ2-1, the V gene TRBV7-9, with 11 bases matching TRBD2. Germline CDR1 reads SEHNR; CDR2 reads FQNEAQ (reference sequence). J lost 6 bases, V lost 6 bases, and 1 base had no gene match. The CDR3 is 13 amino acids. CDR3 protein: CASRGTSGNEQFF. The CDR3 coding sequence is TGTGCCAGCAGGGGGACTAGCGGCAATGAGCAGTTCTTC.

This clone was found a few times. The rearrangement uses TRBV4-3 and TRBJ2-7, with D perhaps matching TRBD2 (6 bases). Germline V CDR1 and CDR2: LGHNA, YSLEER. The V end lost 0 bases, the J end lost 4 bases, and 13 bases lay between the germline ends. This CDR3 spans 15 amino acids. DNA for the CDR3: TGCGCCAGCAGCCAAGAGGAGGGCAGGCCTTACGAGCAGTACTTC. Residues: CASSQEEGRPYEQYF.

The rearrangement uses TRBV7-2 and TRBJ2-3; 7 bases line up with TRBD2. Germline V gene lookup returns CDR1 SGHTA and CDR2 FQGNSA. V lost 8 bases, J lost 2 bases, and 7 bases stayed unmatched. The CDR3 spans 14 residues. The CDR3 DNA is TGTGCCAGCCGGGACTACCCTACCACAGATACGCAGTATTTT. Translation gives CASRDYPTTDTQYF.

The chain employs TRBV11-2 and TRBJ2-3; 8 bases agree with TRBD2. The V segment lost 1 base and the J segment 4 bases; nucleotides outside the gene matches: 1. Germline loops: CDR1 SGHAT, CDR2 FQNNGV. CDR3 length: 14 amino acids. The CDR3 loop reads CASSLAGGPDTQYF. Here the CDR3 DNA reads TGTGCCAGCAGCTTAGCGGGAGGGCCAGATACGCAGTATTTT.

The rearrangement links TRBV7-9 to TRBJ2-7, with 7 bases fitting TRBD1. The J call may be incorrect, as the DNA end agrees better with TRBJ2-5. The CDR3 has 13 residues. Germline CDR1 reads SEHNR; CDR2 reads FQNEAQ (reference sequence). Written as DNA, the CDR3 is TGTGCCAGCAGCAACAGGGGACCAGAGACCCAGTACTTC. Its translation: CASSNRGPETQYF.

The V and J genes are TRBV4-3 and TRBJ1-6; D unresolved. Germline V gene sequence: CDR1 LGHNA, CDR2 YSLEER. The germline V and J ends were trimmed by 0 bases and 2 bases, with 8 bases remaining between them. The CDR3 is 16 residues long. CDR3 amino acids: CASSQDRLTYNSPLHF. CDR3 nucleotide sequence: TGCGCCAGCAGCCAAGATCGACTAACCTATAATTCACCCCTCCACTTT.

V usage is TRBV6-5 and J usage is TRBJ2-7; 7 nucleotides agree with TRBD1. Losses at the gene ends were 5 bases for V and 3 bases for J; bases not matched to a gene: 10. The CDR3 covers 15 residues. CDR1 MNHEY and CDR2 SVGAGI come from the germline V gene. The CDR3 reads CASSARRRGLYEQYF. The CDR3 DNA follows: TGTGCCAGCAGTGCGAGAAGAAGGGGGCTCTACGAGCAGTACTTC.